A single sample is the source of the 21 T cell receptor beta chains below, sequenced in a study of blood T cell repertoires in COVID-19. Method: immunoSEQ multiplex PCR; TCRdb's copy keeps in-frame clones and lacks some. This sample has around 72,000 clones; 87% occur once, and the top ten carry 6.5% to 9.5%. Input material: peripheral blood. The receptors derive from a man between 45 and 60 years old with active COVID-19.

This sequence joins TRBV28 and TRBJ2-7; TRBD2 matches at 9 bases. Trimming at V came to 3 bases and at J to 3 bases, leaving 15 bases not matched to a gene. This CDR3 region has 18 residues. Per germline, CDR1 MDHEN and CDR2 SYDVKM. The chain's CDR3 is CASSLGPLYAGGIYEQYF. The CDR3 DNA is TGTGCCAGCAGTTTGGGGCCCCTCTATGCGGGAGGGATCTACGAGCAGTACTTC.

The J gene is TRBJ2-2, the V gene TRBV7-7; 11 bases map to TRBD2. This CDR3 comprises 16 residues. Germline V CDR1 and CDR2: SSHAT, FNYEAQ (reference sequence). The V and J ends lost 1 base and 7 bases, in that order; junction bases with no gene match: 5. The CDR3 nucleotides read TGTGCCAGCAGCTTAGATACTAGCGGGAGAGGCGGGGAGCTGTTTTTT. Translated: CASSLDTSGRGGELFF.

V and J are TRBV4-1 and TRBJ1-2, with 9 bases identical to TRBD1. Germline loops: CDR1 MGHRA, CDR2 YSYEKL. This CDR3 is built from 15 residues. V shed 4 bases and J 5 bases; nucleotides not matched to a gene: 8. This CDR3 reads CASSPRDREGYGYTF. CDR3 in DNA: TGCGCCAGCAGCCCCAGGGACAGGGAGGGTTATGGCTACACCTTC.

The chain links TRBV28 to TRBJ1-2; 7 nucleotides agree with TRBD1. The V gene's germline CDR1 is MDHEN and CDR2 SYDVKM. The junction had 16 bases not matched to a gene; V was cut back by 10 bases and J by 8 bases. This CDR3 has 14 amino acids. The CDR3 reads CATLVDRVESGYTF. As DNA, the CDR3 is TGTGCCACCCTCGTTGACAGGGTGGAGAGCGGCTACACCTTC.

The chain links TRBV18 to TRBJ1-1, with 8 nucleotides matching TRBD1. V was clipped by 0 bases and J by 4 bases; unmatched bases: 4. Germline CDR1 KGHSH, CDR2 LQKENI. The CDR3 contains 15 residues. CDR3 amino acids: CASSPPSGGGTEAFF. CDR3 nucleotide sequence: TGTGCCAGCTCACCACCTTCAGGGGGCGGCACTGAAGCTTTCTTT.

The chain combines TRBV19 with TRBJ1-1, with 7 bases fitting TRBD1. V was pared by 4 bases and J by 0 bases, with 2 bases of the junction left unmatched. Germline-derived CDR1 and CDR2 are LNHDA and SQIVND (reference sequence). CDR3 length: 14 amino acids. CDR3 residues: CASSTGQVNTEAFF. The DNA for the CDR3 is TGTGCCAGTAGTACCGGACAGGTGAACACTGAAGCTTTCTTT.

This clone was detected only once. The chain couples TRBV4-3 to TRBJ2-1, with D possibly being TRBD2 (6 bases). Looked up from germline, CDR1 is LGHNA and CDR2 is YSLEER. V was cut by 5 bases and J by 11 bases, with 22 bases left in between. The CDR3 consists of 15 residues. The CDR3 DNA follows: TGCGCCAGCAGCTTGGGAGTGGTAACTAGCATGCAGCAGTTCTTC. As protein: CASSLGVVTSMQQFF.

Only one count was recorded for this clone. The V call is TRBV7-2, the J call TRBJ2-3; 8 bases align to TRBD1. The CDR3 sequence is 15 residues long. Germline V gene data show CDR1 as SGHTA and CDR2 as FQGNSA. After removal of 5 bases from V and 3 bases from J, the junction contained 7 bases not matched to a gene. The CDR3 DNA is TGTGCCAGCAGCCCCGCAGGGGGCCGAACAGATACGCAGTATTTT. As protein: CASSPAGGRTDTQYF.

This clone was seen only a few times. V and J are TRBV5-1 and TRBJ1-2; D perhaps matches TRBD1 (6 bases). Germline V gene sequence: CDR1 SGHRS, CDR2 YFSETQ. V was pared by 7 bases and J by 4 bases, with 14 bases between. CDR3 length equals 13 residues. The CDR3 sequence is CASRTGSTYGYTF. The CDR3 nucleotides read TGCGCCAGCCGAACAGGGAGCACCTATGGCTACACCTTC.

This chain links TRBV25-1 with TRBJ1-3; D is undetermined. CDR3 length: 14 amino acids. The V gene's germline CDR1 is MGHDK and CDR2 SYGVNS. V was clipped by 1 base and J by 2 bases, with 6 bases between them. The DNA for the CDR3 is TGTGCCAGCAGTGAATTTACAGCTGGAAACACCATATATTTT. Its translation: CASSEFTAGNTIYF.

This clone was seen only once. The CDR3, as DNA: TGTGCCAGCAGTTTGGTTCCGATTAGCTCCTACGAGCAGTACTTC. Translated: CASSLVPISSYEQYF. This chain joins TRBV28 and TRBJ2-7; no clear D gene. With 3 bases removed from V and 0 bases from J, the gap between germline ends came to 12 bases. The germline CDR1 and CDR2 sequences are MDHEN and SYDVKM. The CDR3 covers 15 residues.

The chain combines TRBV3-1 (or the pseudogene TRBV3-2) with TRBJ1-3; 7 bases line up with TRBD1. Per the germline V gene, CDR1 is LGHDT and CDR2 is YNNKEL (reference sequence). This CDR3 has 15 residues. With 5 bases clipped from V and 2 bases from J, the junction kept 6 bases outside the gene matches. CDR3 DNA: TGTGCCAGCAGCAATAACAGGGGAACTGGAAACACCATATATTTT. This encodes CASSNNRGTGNTIYF.

The rearrangement uses TRBV5-1 and TRBJ2-4, with D maybe TRBD1 (6 bases). The CDR3 runs to 16 residues. Germline CDR1 reads SGHRS; CDR2 reads YFSETQ. V lost 3 bases, J lost 11 bases, and 24 bases lay in between. DNA for the CDR3: TGCGCCAGCAGCTCCAGTACAGGGACCTCTCTAAAGGTTCAGTACTTC. Its translation: CASSSSTGTSLKVQYF.

V gene TRBV29-1 combines with J gene TRBJ1-2, with TRBD1 matching over 8 bases. The germline V gene has CDR1 SQVTM and CDR2 ANQGSEA. This CDR3 is built from 13 residues. V was pared by 1 base and J by 7 bases, with 5 bases of the junction left unmatched. The CDR3 DNA reads TGCAGCGTTGAAGGTACAGGGGGATTTGGCTACACCTTC. This gives the protein CSVEGTGGFGYTF.

The chain couples TRBV6-6 to TRBJ1-4; D ambiguous. Germline V gene sequence: CDR1 MNHNY, CDR2 SVGAGI (reference sequence). Trimming pared 5 bases from V and 8 bases from J, leaving 12 bases between. The CDR3 has 13 residues. DNA of the CDR3: TGTGCCAGCAGTCCGCGGAGGGAGGAAAAACTGTTTTTT. Its protein product is CASSPRREEKLFF.

The sample holds one count of this clone. The chain is built from TRBV6-5 and TRBJ2-7; 7 bases line up with TRBD1. V lost 6 bases, J lost 0 bases, and 5 bases stayed unmatched. Germline lookup yields CDR1 MNHEY and CDR2 SVGAGI. There are 14 residues in the CDR3. CDR3 sequence: CASSFRDSSYEQYF. CDR3 nucleotide sequence: TGTGCCAGCAGCTTCCGGGACAGCTCCTACGAGCAGTACTTC.

The chain uses TRBV7-2 and TRBJ1-1, with D uncertain. Trimming cost V 1 base and J 2 bases, with 11 bases left between them. This CDR3 contains 15 residues. CDR1 and CDR2 from the germline V gene are SGHTA and FQGNSA. CDR3 coding DNA: TGTGCCAGCAGCTTAGTAGCAAGGCAAAACACTGAAGCTTTCTTT. Translated, it gives CASSLVARQNTEAFF. Based on the CDR3 plus reference TRBV7-2 and TRBJ1-1, the full variable domain is GAGVSQSPSNKVTEKGKDVELRCDPISGHTALYWYRQSLGQGLEFLIYFQGNSAPDKSGLPSDRFSAERTGGSVSTLTIQRTQQEDSAVYLCASSLVARQNTEAFFGQGTRLTVV.

The gene calls are TRBV5-5 and TRBJ1-4; 7 nucleotides agree with TRBD1. The CDR3 runs to 15 residues. Germline assignment: CDR1 SGHKS and CDR2 YYEKEE (reference sequence). J gave up 8 bases and V 3 bases, and 10 bases lay outside the gene matches. The DNA of the CDR3 is TGTGCCAGCAGCTCAAGGACAGGAGTCAGGGAAAAACTGTTTTTT. Its protein product is CASSSRTGVREKLFF. Variable domain in full (rest from reference TRBV5-5 and TRBJ1-4): DAGVTQSPTHLIKTRGQQVTLRCSPISGHKSVSWYQQVLGQGPQFIFQYYEKEERGRGNFPDRFSARQFPNYSSELNVNALLLGDSALYLCASSSRTGVREKLFFGSGTQLSVL.

This chain links TRBV5-6 with TRBJ1-2; 7 bases align to TRBD1. The germline CDR1 and CDR2 sequences are SGHDT and YYEEEE. V was clipped by 3 bases and J by 7 bases; unmatched bases: 12. This CDR3 region has 15 residues. CDR3 coding DNA: TGTGCCAGCAGCTCCACCACGGGGGCAGGGGGTGGCTACACCTTC. Residues: CASSSTTGAGGGYTF. Variable domain in full (rest from reference TRBV5-6 and TRBJ1-2): DAGVTQSPTHLIKTRGQQVTLRCSPKSGHDTVSWYQQALGQGPQFIFQYYEEEERQRGNFPDRFSGHQFPNYSSELNVNALLLGDSALYLCASSSTTGAGGGYTFGSGTRLTVV.

The chain couples TRBV2 to TRBJ1-6; TRBD1 is a possible D gene (5 bases). Trimming removed 2 bases from V and 7 bases from J, with 12 bases in between. The CDR3 is 15 residues long. The germline gives CDR1 SNHLY, CDR2 FYNNEI. CDR3 nucleotide sequence: TGTGCCAGCAGTGAACGCTTTGGGGGGAATTCACCCCTCCACTTT. Translated: CASSERFGGNSPLHF.

The J gene is TRBJ2-2, the V gene TRBV5-1; TRBD1 matches at 7 bases. Germline CDR1 and CDR2: SGHRS and YFSETQ. The CDR3 covers 15 residues. Trimming cost V 4 bases and J 4 bases; bases outside gene matches: 7. The CDR3 here is CASSQNRGITGELFF. In nucleotides, the CDR3 is TGCGCCAGCAGCCAGAACAGGGGTATCACCGGGGAGCTGTTTTTT.